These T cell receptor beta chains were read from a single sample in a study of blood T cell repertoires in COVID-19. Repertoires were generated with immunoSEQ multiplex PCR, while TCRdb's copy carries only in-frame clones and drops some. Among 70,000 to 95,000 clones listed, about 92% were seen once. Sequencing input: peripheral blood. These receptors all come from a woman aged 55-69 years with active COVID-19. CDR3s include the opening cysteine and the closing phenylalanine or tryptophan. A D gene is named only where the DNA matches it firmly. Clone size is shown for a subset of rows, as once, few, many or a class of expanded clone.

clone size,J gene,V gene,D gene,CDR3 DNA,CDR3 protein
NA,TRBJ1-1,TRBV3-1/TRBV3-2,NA,TGTGCCAGCAGCCAAGAGCTCTTCCGGGAGTACACTGAAGCTTTCTTT,CASSQELFREYTEAFF
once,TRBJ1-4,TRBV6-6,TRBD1,TGTGCCAGCAGTTACAGCCCCGGGACAGGTCAAGAAAAACTGTTTTTT,CASSYSPGTGQEKLFF
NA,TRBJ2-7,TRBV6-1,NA,TGTGCCAGCAGTGATCTGAGCGGTTCCTACGAGCAGTACTTC,CASSDLSGSYEQYF
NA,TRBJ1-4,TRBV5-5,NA,TGTGCCAGCAGCGGGGAGACGGCAACTAATGAAAAACTGTTTTTT,CASSGETATNEKLFF
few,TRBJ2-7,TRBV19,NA,TGTGCCAGCAGGGGTGACGAGCAGTACTTC,CASRGDEQYF
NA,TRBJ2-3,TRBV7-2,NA,TGTGCCAGCAGCTTAGTGGGGTCCGGCAGGGGCACAGATACGCAGTATTTT,CASSLVGSGRGTDTQYF
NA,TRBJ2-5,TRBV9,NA,TGTGCCAGCAGCGTAGCTAACAGGCAAGAGACCCAGTACTTC,CASSVANRQETQYF
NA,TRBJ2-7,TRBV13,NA,TGTGCCAGCGGTGGTATGGCCACCTACGAGCAGTACTTC,CASGGMATYEQYF
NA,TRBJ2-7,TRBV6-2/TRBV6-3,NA,TGTGCCAGCAGTTACGGGCCTCCTTCCTACGAGCAGTACTTC,CASSYGPPSYEQYF
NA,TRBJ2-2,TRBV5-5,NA,TGTGCCAGCAGCTGGGGGCAGGGGCCCGGGGAGCTGTTTTTT,CASSWGQGPGELFF
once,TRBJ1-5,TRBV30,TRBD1,TGTGCCTGGAGTGTAATGGGACAGGGGGCAGGGCAGCCCCAGCATTTT,CAWSVMGQGAGQPQHF
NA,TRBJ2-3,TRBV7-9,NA,TGTGCCAGCAGCTTCCGAGGTGTCACAGATACGCAGTATTTT,CASSFRGVTDTQYF
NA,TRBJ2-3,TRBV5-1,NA,TGCGCCAGCAGCTTTGGACAGAGCACAGATACGCAGTATTTT,CASSFGQSTDTQYF
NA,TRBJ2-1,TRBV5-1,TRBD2,TGCGCCAGCAGCTTGGCGTTCCCTCCTAGCGGGGGGGCGGCTGAGCAGTTCTTC,CASSLAFPPSGGAAEQFF
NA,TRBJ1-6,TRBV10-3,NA,TGTGCCATCAGGCAAACAGGTGTCTCCTATAATTCACCCCTCCACTTT,CAIRQTGVSYNSPLHF
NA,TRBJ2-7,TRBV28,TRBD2,TGTGCCAGCAGTTTAACTAGCGGGAGCTACGAGCAGTACTTC,CASSLTSGSYEQYF